Listed below are T cell receptor beta chains from one sample, sequenced in a study of neurological immune-mediated disorders. TCRdb used MiXCR to reprocess the 5' RACE reads, holding one entry per CDR3 protein. This sample carries 55,000 to 70,000 distinct CDR3 sequences, about 10% of them seen once, and the ten largest clones take less than 8%. The sequenced sample consisted of PBMCs. The receptors originated from a male donor with HTLV-1-associated myelopathy (HAM/TSP). Both conserved end residues are part of each CDR3.

V	J	CDR3
TRBV3-1	TRBJ1-6	CASSLGGGQVTNSPLHF
TRBV4-3	TRBJ2-7	CASSQEIWYEQYF
TRBV14	TRBJ1-1	CATRNRLNTEAFF
TRBV6-5	TRBJ2-5	CASSPLLGGLTQYF
TRBV7-8	TRBJ2-3	CASSRNVPDTQYF
TRBV5-6	TRBJ1-2	CASSWDRGSLGYTF
TRBV28	TRBJ2-5	CASSLGRGRRETQYF
TRBV11-3	TRBJ2-3	CASSPGTGSRTDTQYF
TRBV7-2	TRBJ1-1	CASRAGTEFRTEAFF
TRBV7-2	TRBJ2-2	CASSLRRAGELFF
TRBV7-6	TRBJ1-5	CASSLAGTASNQPQHF
TRBV3-1	TRBJ2-3	CVSRHYMLATDTQYF
TRBV6-2/TRBV6-3	TRBJ2-1	CASSKRLAGGSNEQFF
TRBV20-1	TRBJ1-2	CSARDQGQKKSAYGYTF
TRBV7-8	TRBJ2-2	CASSARGPSTGELFF
TRBV6-2/TRBV6-3	TRBJ1-5	CASLDQPQHF
TRBV5-4	TRBJ1-5	CASSLGGDRGSQPQHF
TRBV20-1	TRBJ2-1	CSARRATRGYNEKFF
TRBV10-2	TRBJ2-2	CASGRAAGELFF
TRBV28	TRBJ1-5	CASSFFFRGGGNQPQHF
TRBV7-8	TRBJ2-7	CASSLGQPWEQYF
TRBV5-1	TRBJ1-2	CASSLAPGQGPARGYTF
TRBV5-1	TRBJ2-1	CASRTSGGATYNEQFF
TRBV13	TRBJ2-1	CASSLVGGNNEQFF
TRBV20-1	TRBJ1-4	CSARTFKKLYF
TRBV5-1	TRBJ1-1	CASSFSGGTEAFF
TRBV10-3	TRBJ1-1	CATSQGELNTEAFF
TRBV6-5	TRBJ1-1	CASSYSRVTEAFF
TRBV20-1	TRBJ1-5	CSARPGWLSNQPQHF
TRBV28	TRBJ2-7	CASTEGGQGRAYEQYF
TRBV7-8	TRBJ1-4	CASSPLRVNEKLFF
TRBV20-1	TRBJ2-1	CSAFTLTGESYNEQFF
TRBV20-1	TRBJ1-1	CSAPGQMNTEAFF
TRBV10-3	TRBJ1-1	CAISRENTEAFF
TRBV20-1	TRBJ2-7	CSAPRTDYEQYF
TRBV11-1	TRBJ1-6	CASSPFNSPLHF
TRBV5-5	TRBJ2-2	CASSAPQNTGELFF
TRBV5-4	TRBJ1-1	CASSGDGGEAFF
TRBV28	TRBJ2-1	CASHERGVGEQFF
TRBV5-1	TRBJ2-3	CASKFGGRSTDTQYF
TRBV2	TRBJ2-3	CASSVWRGTLDTQYF
TRBV6-2/TRBV6-3	TRBJ1-1	CASSPQGRLNTEAFF
TRBV6-6	TRBJ1-6	CASSSGTVREHNSPLHF
TRBV27	TRBJ1-1	CASSYGTKNTEAFF
TRBV20-1	TRBJ1-5	CSARSGGNQPQHF
TRBV20-1	TRBJ2-4	CSAITRRVFKNIQYF
TRBV5-6	TRBJ2-4	CASSLSGAKNIQYF
TRBV6-5	TRBJ2-7	CASSYRGRWNEQYF
TRBV30	TRBJ1-5	CAWTGGTTNQPQHF
TRBV19	TRBJ1-5	CASSRRTGSSNQPQHF
TRBV20-1	TRBJ1-1	CSALRTEAFF
TRBV9	TRBJ2-3	CASSVVSGGGGADTQYF
TRBV10-1	TRBJ1-1	CASMRTQGTEAFF